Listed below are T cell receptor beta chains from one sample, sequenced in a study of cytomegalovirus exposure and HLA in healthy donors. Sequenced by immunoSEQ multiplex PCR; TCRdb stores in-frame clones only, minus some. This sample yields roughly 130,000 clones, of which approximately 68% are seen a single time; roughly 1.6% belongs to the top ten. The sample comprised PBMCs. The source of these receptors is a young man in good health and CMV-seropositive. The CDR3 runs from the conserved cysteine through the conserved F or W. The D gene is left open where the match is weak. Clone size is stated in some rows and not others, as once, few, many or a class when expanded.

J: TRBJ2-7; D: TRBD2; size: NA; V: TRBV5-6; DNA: TGTGCCAGCAGCCCCACTAGCGGAAATGTCTACGAGCAGTACTTC; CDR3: CASSPTSGNVYEQYF
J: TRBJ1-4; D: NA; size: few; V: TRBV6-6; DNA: TGTGCCAGCAGGAGGGCAGTTACTAATGAAAAACTGTTTTTT; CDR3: CASRRAVTNEKLFF
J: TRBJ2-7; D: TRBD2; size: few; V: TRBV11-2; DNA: TGTGCCAGCAGCTTATATTCAGCGGGAGCCGTGGAGCAGTACTTC; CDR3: CASSLYSAGAVEQYF
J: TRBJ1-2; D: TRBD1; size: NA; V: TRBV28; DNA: TGTGCCAGCAGCATGACAGGGGGCGACTATGGCTACACCTTC; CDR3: CASSMTGGDYGYTF
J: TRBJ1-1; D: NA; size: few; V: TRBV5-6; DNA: TGTGCCAGCAGCGCTGGCGGCACTGAAGCTTTCTTT; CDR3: CASSAGGTEAFF
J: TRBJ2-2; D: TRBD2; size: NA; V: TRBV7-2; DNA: TGTGCCAGCAGCTTAGCCGGACTAGCGGGAACCGGGGAGCTGTTTTTT; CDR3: CASSLAGLAGTGELFF
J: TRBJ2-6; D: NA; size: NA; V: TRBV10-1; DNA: TGCGCCAGCAGTGCCCATATTGTCCGGGAGAGATACTCTGGGGCCAACGTCCTGACTTTC; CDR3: CASSAHIVRERYSGANVLTF
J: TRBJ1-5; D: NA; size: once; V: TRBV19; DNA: TGTGCCAGTAGTATGGACAGTTACGATCAGCCCCAGCATTTT; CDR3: CASSMDSYDQPQHF
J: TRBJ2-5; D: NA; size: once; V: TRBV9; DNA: TGTGCCAGCAGCGTAGACGGGAGTAGAGAGACCCAGTACTTC; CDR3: CASSVDGSRETQYF
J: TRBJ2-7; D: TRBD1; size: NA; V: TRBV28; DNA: TGTGCCAGCAGGGGACAGGGGGCGGGACTGCTCTATTGGGAGCAGTACTTC; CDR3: CASRGQGAGLLYWEQYF
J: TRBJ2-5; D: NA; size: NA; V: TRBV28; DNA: TGTGCCAGCAGCCGCTTACGGGAGACCCAGTACTTC; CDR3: CASSRLRETQYF
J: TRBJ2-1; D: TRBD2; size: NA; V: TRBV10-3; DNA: TGTGCCATCAGTAGAAGATCCGGGACTACTTATTACAATGAGCAGTTCTTC; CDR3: CAISRRSGTTYYNEQFF
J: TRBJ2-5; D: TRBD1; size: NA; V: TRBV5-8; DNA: TGTGCCAGCAGCTGGGACAGGGCTAGGGAGACCCAGTACTTC; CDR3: CASSWDRARETQYF
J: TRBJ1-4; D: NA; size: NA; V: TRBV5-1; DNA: TGCGCCAGCGCCCAGGGGATTAATGAAAAACTGTTTTTT; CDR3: CASAQGINEKLFF
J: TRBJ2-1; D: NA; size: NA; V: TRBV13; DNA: TGTGCCAGCAGCTTAGGCCCCAGGAATGAGCAGTTCTTC; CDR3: CASSLGPRNEQFF
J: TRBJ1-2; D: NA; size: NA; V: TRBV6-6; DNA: TGTGCCAGCGGCAGTAACTATGGCTACACCTTC; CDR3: CASGSNYGYTF
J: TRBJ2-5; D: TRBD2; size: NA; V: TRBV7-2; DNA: TGTGCCAGCAGCTTAGTCCGGGGGGTTGGGGAGACCCAGTACTTC; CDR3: CASSLVRGVGETQYF
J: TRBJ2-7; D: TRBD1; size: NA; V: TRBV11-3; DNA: TGTGCCAGTGCCAGGGACAGGGGCTACGAGCAGTACTTC; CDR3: CASARDRGYEQYF
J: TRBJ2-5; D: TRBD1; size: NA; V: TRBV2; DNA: TGTGCCAGCAGCCCCGACAGGGCCCAAGAGACCCAGTACTTC; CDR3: CASSPDRAQETQYF
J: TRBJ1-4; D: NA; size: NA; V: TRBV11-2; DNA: TGTGCCAGCAGCCGTCTACAGGGCCGAGGAGAAAAACTGTTTTTT; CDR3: CASSRLQGRGEKLFF
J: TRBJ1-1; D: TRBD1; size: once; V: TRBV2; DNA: TGTGCCAGCACCCGAGGACAGGGAGGCGCTGAAGCTTTCTTT; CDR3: CASTRGQGGAEAFF
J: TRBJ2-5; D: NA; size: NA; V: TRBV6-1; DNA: TGTGCCAGCAGGGACTACCTATATCAAGAGACCCAGTACTTC; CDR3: CASRDYLYQETQYF
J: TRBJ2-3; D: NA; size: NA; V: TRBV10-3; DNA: TGTGCCATCAGTGGGACATGGGACACAGATACGCAGTATTTT; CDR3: CAISGTWDTDTQYF
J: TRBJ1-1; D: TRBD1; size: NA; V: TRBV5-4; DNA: TGTGCCAGCAGGTCGGATGGGACAGGGAACACTGAAGCTTTCTTT; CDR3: CASRSDGTGNTEAFF
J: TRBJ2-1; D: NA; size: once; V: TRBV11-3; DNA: TGTGCCAGCAGCTTAGATCCAGCTAGAGACAATGAGCAGTTCTTC; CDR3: CASSLDPARDNEQFF
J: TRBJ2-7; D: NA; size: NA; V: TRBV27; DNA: TGTGCCAGCAGTTTGGAGACAGGCTACGAGCAGTACTTC; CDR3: CASSLETGYEQYF
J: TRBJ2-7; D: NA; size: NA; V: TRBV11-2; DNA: TGTGCCAGCAGCTTAGCCCCTCGGGACTTCCAAGGGACCTACGAGCAGTACTTC; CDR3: CASSLAPRDFQGTYEQYF
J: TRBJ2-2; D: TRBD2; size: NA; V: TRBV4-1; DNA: TGCGCCAGCAGCCACGGACTAGCGGGAGTTTACACCGGGGAGCTGTTTTTT; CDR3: CASSHGLAGVYTGELFF
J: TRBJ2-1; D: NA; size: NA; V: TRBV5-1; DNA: TGCGCCAGCAGCTTAAGCGGGTCAGATGAGCAGTTCTTC; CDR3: CASSLSGSDEQFF
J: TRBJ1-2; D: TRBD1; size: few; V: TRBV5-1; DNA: TGCGCCAGCAGAACAGGGGTGGCGAACTATGGCTACACCTTC; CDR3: CASRTGVANYGYTF
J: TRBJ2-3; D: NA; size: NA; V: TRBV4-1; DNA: TGCGCCAGCAGCCAATTGAGGACAAACGCAGATACGCAGTATTTT; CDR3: CASSQLRTNADTQYF
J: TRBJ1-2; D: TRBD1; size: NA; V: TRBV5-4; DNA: TGTGCCAGCAGCTTGATGACAGGGGCCCCTAACTATGGCTACACCTTC; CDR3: CASSLMTGAPNYGYTF
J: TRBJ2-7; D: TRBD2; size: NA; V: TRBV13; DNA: TGTGCCAGCAGCTTGGGGACTAGCGGGCCATACGAGCAGTACTTC; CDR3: CASSLGTSGPYEQYF
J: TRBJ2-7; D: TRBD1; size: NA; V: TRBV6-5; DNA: TGTGCCAGCAGCTACGGACAGGGCTCCTACGAGCAGTACTTC; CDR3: CASSYGQGSYEQYF
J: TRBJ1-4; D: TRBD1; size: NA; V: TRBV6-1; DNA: TGTGCCAGCAGTGAATTTTCTCCGGACAGGATTATTAATGAAAAACTGTTTTTT; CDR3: CASSEFSPDRIINEKLFF
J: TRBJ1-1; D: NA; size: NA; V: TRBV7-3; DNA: TGTGCCAGCAGCTTAACTGGGGGGGACACTGAAGCTTTCTTT; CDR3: CASSLTGGDTEAFF
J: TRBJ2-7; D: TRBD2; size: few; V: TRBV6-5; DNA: TGTGCCAGCAGTCGTTTAGCGGGAGGCGATTACGAGCAGTACTTC; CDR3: CASSRLAGGDYEQYF
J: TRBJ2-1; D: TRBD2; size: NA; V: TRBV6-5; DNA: TGTGCCAGCAGCGTGGTCGGGAGGGCCTGGAATGAGCAGTTCTTC; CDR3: CASSVVGRAWNEQFF
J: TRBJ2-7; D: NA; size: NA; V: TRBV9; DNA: TGTGCCAGCAGCGTCCGGGACACTACCTACGAGCAGTACTTC; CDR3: CASSVRDTTYEQYF
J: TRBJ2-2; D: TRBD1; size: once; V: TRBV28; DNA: TGTGCCAGCAGTGTGTTTAGGGTGGCATCAAGGGACAGGCGATCGAACACCGGGGAGCTGTTTTTT; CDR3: CASSVFRVASRDRRSNTGELFF
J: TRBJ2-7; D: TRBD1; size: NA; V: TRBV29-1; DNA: TGCAGCGCTCAGACAGGGGGGTACGAGCAGTACTTC; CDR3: CSAQTGGYEQYF
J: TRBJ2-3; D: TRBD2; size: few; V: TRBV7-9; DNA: TGTGCCAGCAGCCTCAATAGACTAGCGGGAGGAGTGTACACAGATACGCAGTATTTT; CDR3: CASSLNRLAGGVYTDTQYF
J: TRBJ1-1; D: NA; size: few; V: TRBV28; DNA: TGTGCCAGCAGTTTATACGGGACAGAAGCTTTCTTT; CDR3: CASSLYGTEAFF
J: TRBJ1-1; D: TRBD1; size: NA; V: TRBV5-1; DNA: TGCGCCAGCAGCGCCGGGACAGCCAACACTGAAGCTTTCTTT; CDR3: CASSAGTANTEAFF
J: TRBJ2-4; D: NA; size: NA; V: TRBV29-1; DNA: TGCAGCGTCCAGTTCCAAAGACGGGACTCCCGAACTCAGTACTTC; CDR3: CSVQFQRRDSRTQYF
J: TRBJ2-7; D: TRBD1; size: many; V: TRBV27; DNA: TGTGCCAGCAGTGTACAGGGGAATAGGGGGGAGCAGTACTTC; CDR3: CASSVQGNRGEQYF